The clone carrying this T cell receptor (beta chain) was counted between two and nine times. What it binds is unknown. The data were taken from a study of identical twins. Study-level findings and limits: Abundant cord blood beta clonotypes carried fewer insertions; memory repertoires showed none.

This CDR3 contains 13 residues. V lost 0 bases and J 6 bases, leaving 7 bases between the germline ends. Germline loops: CDR1 SGHRS, CDR2 YFSETQ. cDNA molecules carried unique molecular identifiers, and template switching added a universal primer site. TCRdb re-called the 5' RACE reads with MiXCR, one entry per CDR3 protein. The sample lists 210,000 or so distinct CDR3 sequences, less than 20% seen once, with about 38% in the top ten. These records were also assigned to another study, of T cells expressing NK-cell markers. That paper states: The contribution of dominant NKG2C+ clonotypes to CD8+ T cells in about 6 donors was roughly 1.0-7.0%.

Sequenced sample: CD8+ T cells sorted from blood. This clonotype was sampled from a woman between 18 and 29 years old in good health. This chain joins TRBV5-1 and TRBJ1-5; possible D gene TRBD1, 5 bases. Here the CDR3 reads CASSLAGTQPQHF. CDR3 nucleotides: TGCGCCAGCAGCTTGGCAGGGACTCAGCCCCAGCATTTT.